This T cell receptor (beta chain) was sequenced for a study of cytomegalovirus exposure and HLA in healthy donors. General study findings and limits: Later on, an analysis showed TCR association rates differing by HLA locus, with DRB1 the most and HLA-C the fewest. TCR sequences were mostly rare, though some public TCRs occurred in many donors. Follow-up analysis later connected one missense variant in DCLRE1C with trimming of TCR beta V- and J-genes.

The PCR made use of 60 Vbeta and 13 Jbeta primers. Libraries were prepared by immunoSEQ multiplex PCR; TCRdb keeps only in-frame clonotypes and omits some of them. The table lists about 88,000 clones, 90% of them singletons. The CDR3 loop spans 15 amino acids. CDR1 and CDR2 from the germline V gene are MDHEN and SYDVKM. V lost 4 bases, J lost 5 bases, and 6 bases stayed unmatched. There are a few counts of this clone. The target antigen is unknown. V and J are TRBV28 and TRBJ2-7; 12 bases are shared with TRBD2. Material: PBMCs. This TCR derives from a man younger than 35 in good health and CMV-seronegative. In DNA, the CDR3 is TGTGCCAGCAGTTCCCCGACTAGCGGGAGACACGAGCAGTACTTC. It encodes CASSSPTSGRHEQYF.